This entry concerns a single TCR beta chain. RNA extraction was followed by reverse transcription into cDNA, which acted as the sequencing template. The repertoire was sequenced with immunoSEQ multiplex PCR; TCRdb's copy has only in-frame clones and lacks some. Altogether some 58,000 clones are present, around 45% being singletons, with the ten largest covering about 20%. This sample's treatment: oral pan-JAK inhibitor, 5-10 mg twice daily. Obtained from alopecia areata patients were lesional scalp punch biopsies along with peripheral blood. CDR1 is MGHDK and CDR2 is SYGVNS in the germline V gene. J lost 4 bases, V lost 8 bases, and 9 bases had no gene match. The CDR3 runs to 14 residues. These data belong to a study of CD8+ T cells in alopecia areata.

The TCR was taken from a human donor with alopecia areata. The source was CD8+ T cells sorted from blood, collected at approximately week 39, from a patient treated with tofacitinib. The chain carries TRBV25-1 and TRBJ2-3; 7 bases fit TRBD2. CDR3 in amino acids: CASGHRGEADTQYF. CDR3 sequence (DNA): TGTGCCAGCGGCCATCGGGGGGAGGCAGATACGCAGTATTTT.